At least ten counts were recorded for the clone carrying this T cell receptor (beta chain). Its antigen remains unidentified. These data come from a study of CD8 T cells in ankylosing spondylitis. Trimming removed 3 bases at V and 2 bases at J, with 11 bases between. Germline assignment: CDR1 GTSNPN and CDR2 SVGIG (reference sequence). The CDR3 totals 14 residues. Generation of TCR beta libraries employed quantitative 5'-RACE incorporating molecular barcodes. TCRdb reprocessed the 5' RACE reads via MiXCR and lists one record per CDR3 protein. The top ten clones hold approximately 9.9% of a sample with 150,000 to 200,000 distinct CDR3 sequences, over 10% of them seen once. Points from the study as a whole: Reportedly, significant enrichment of disease-linked clones occurred in matched ankylosing spondylitis synovial fluid. In ankylosing spondylitis blood, a motif of seven to nine highly homologous TCR beta variants appeared characteristic.

The sequence was collected from a female donor with ankylosing spondylitis or in good health (not recorded which). The rearrangement links TRBV30 to TRBJ1-5; D is unclear. Sequencing used blood, either unsorted or a sorted T cell fraction (not recorded which). The DNA of the CDR3 is TGTGCCTGGAGCCGCAAGGGTGGCAATCAGCCCCAGCATTTT. Residues: CAWSRKGGNQPQHF.